This T cell receptor (beta chain) derives from a study of blood T cell repertoires in COVID-19. Clones were read by immunoSEQ multiplex PCR, and TCRdb kept only the in-frame ones, dropping some. This table holds around 230,000 clones, 80% to 90% found once. Each participant's cohort was designated according to participant-reported clinical history. The CDR3 totals 13 residues. V lost 4 bases, J lost 5 bases, and 11 bases lay in between. Germline lookup yields CDR1 LGHDT and CDR2 YNNKEL (reference sequence). The specimen sequenced was PBMCs or T cells enriched from blood (not recorded which). The receptor was derived from a middle-aged man who had recovered from COVID-19. The chain has TRBV3-1 (or the pseudogene TRBV3-2) and TRBJ1-1, with a weak D call TRBD1 (6 bases). The CDR3 DNA follows: TGTGCCAGCAGCCCACAGGGTCGGACTGAAGCTTTCTTT. Its protein product is CASSPQGRTEAFF.